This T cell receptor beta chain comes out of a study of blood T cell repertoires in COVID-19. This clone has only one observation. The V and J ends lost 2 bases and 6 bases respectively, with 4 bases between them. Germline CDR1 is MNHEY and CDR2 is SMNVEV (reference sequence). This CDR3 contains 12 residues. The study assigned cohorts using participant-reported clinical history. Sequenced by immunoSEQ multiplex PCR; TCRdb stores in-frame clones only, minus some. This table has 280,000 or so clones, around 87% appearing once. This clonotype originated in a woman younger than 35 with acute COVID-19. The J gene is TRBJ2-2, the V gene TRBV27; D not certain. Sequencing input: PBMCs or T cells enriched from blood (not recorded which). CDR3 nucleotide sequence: TGTGCCAGCAGTTTAGAGTCCGGGGAGCTGTTTTTT. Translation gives CASSLESGELFF.